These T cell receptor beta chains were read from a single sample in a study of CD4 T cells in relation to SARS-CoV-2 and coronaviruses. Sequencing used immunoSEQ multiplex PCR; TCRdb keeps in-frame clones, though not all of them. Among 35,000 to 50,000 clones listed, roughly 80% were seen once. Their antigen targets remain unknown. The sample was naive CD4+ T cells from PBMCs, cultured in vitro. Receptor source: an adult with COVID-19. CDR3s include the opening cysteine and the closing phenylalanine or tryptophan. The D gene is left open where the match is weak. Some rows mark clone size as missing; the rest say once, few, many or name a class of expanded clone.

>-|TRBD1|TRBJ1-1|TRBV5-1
CASSLETGGLTEAFF
TGCGCCAGCAGCCTGGAGACAGGGGGTTTAACTGAAGCTTTCTTT
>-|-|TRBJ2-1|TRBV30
CAWSVLAGPNNEQFF
TGTGCCTGGAGTGTACTTGCGGGACCGAACAATGAGCAGTTCTTC
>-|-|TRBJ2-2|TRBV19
CATRQAPGELFF
TGTGCCACCCGACAGGCCCCCGGGGAGCTGTTTTTT
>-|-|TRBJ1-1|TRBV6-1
CASSDDRSYTEAFF
TGTGCCAGCAGTGATGATCGATCTTACACTGAAGCTTTCTTT
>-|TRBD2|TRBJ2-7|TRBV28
CASSSLSERERESYEQYF
TGTGCCAGCAGTTCCCTCTCGGAGAGGGAGCGGGAGAGCTACGAGCAGTACTTC
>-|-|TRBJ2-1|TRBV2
CATKFDNEQFF
TGTGCCACTAAGTTTGACAATGAGCAGTTCTTC
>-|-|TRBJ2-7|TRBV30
CAWTAQGIGYEQYF
TGTGCCTGGACCGCACAGGGAATAGGGTACGAGCAGTACTTC
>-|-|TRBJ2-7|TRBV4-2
CASSQGVQAYEQYF
TGTGCCAGCAGCCAAGGGGTCCAGGCCTACGAGCAGTACTTC
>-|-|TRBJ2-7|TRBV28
CASRTGTDIYEQYF
TGTGCCAGCAGGACCGGGACTGATATCTACGAGCAGTACTTC
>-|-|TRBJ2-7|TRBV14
CASSQVQFSEQYF
TGTGCCAGCAGCCAAGTACAATTTTCCGAGCAGTACTTC
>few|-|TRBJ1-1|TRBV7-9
CASTRMTGTEAFF
TGTGCCAGCACGAGAATGACTGGCACTGAAGCTTTCTTT
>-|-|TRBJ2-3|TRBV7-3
CASSTGLGPTDTQYF
TGTGCCAGCAGCACAGGACTGGGCCCCACAGATACGCAGTATTTT
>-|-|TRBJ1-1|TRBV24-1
CATSDSRNTEAFF
TGTGCCACCAGTGATTCACGAAACACTGAAGCTTTCTTT
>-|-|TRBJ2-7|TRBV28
CASSFLLRRNEQYF
TGTGCCAGCAGTTTCCTACTAAGAAGGAACGAGCAGTACTTC
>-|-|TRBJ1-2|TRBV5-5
CASSPNLYTDGTF
TGTGCCAGCAGCCCAAACTTATACACGGACGGCACCTTC
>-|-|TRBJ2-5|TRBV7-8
CASSPYSSRETQYF
TGTGCCAGCAGCCCGTACTCGAGCCGGGAGACCCAGTACTTC
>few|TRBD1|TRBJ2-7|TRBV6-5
CASRSYRGHPYEQYF
TGTGCCAGCAGATCCTACAGGGGGCACCCATACGAGCAGTACTTC
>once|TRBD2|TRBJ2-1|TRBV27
CASSFLGLAGDKSYNEQFF
TGTGCCAGCAGTTTTCTCGGACTAGCGGGAGACAAGTCCTACAATGAGCAGTTCTTC
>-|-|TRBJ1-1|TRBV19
CASSIENTEAFF
TGTGCCAGTAGTATCGAGAACACTGAAGCTTTCTTT
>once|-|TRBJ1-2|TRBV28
CASSLDFVGNYGYTF
TGTGCCAGCAGTTTAGATTTTGTGGGTAACTATGGCTACACCTTC
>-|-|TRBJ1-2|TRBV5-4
CASSPAPPNYGYTF
TGTGCCAGCAGCCCTGCTCCTCCTAACTATGGCTACACCTTC
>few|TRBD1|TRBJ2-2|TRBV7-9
CASSRQGRTGELFF
TGTGCCAGCAGTCGACAGGGGAGGACCGGGGAGCTGTTTTTT
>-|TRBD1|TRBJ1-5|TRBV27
CASSFSGRGRQPQHF
TGTGCCAGCAGTTTCTCGGGGAGGGGGCGGCAGCCCCAGCATTTT
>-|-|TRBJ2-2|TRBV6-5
CASSRGHKNTGELFF
TGTGCCAGCAGCCGAGGACACAAAAACACCGGGGAGCTGTTTTTT
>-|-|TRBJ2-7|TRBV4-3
CASSQSRSSYEQYF
TGCGCCAGCAGCCAATCTCGAAGCTCCTACGAGCAGTACTTC
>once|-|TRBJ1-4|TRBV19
CASIGRLGSNEKLFF
TGTGCCAGTATCGGCAGGCTCGGATCTAATGAAAAACTGTTTTTT